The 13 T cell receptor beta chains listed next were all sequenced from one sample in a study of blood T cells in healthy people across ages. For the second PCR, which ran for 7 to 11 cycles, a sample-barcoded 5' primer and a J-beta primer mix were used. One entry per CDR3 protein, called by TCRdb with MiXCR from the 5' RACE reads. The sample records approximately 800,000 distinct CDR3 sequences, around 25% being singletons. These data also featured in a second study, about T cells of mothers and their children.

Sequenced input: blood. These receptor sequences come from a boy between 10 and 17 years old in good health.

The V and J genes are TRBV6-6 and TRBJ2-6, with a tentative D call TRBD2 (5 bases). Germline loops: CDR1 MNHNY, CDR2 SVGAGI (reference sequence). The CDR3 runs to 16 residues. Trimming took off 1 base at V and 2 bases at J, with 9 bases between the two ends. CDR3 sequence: CASSYLAGTGANVLTF. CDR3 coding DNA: TGTGCCAGCAGTTACTTGGCCGGGACTGGGGCCAACGTCCTGACTTTC.

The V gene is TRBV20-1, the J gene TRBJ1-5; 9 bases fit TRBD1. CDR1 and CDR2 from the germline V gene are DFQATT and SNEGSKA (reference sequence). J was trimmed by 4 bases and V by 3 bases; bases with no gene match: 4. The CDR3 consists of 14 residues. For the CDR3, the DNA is TGCAGTGCTAGCCGCGGGACAGGGAATCAGCCCCAGCATTTT. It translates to CSASRGTGNQPQHF.

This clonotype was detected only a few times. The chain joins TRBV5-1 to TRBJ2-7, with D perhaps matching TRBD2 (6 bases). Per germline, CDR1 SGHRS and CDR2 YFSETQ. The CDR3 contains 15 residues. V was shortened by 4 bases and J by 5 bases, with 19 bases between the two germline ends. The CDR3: CASSVRQSGVHEQYF. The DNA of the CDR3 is TGCGCCAGCAGCGTACGCCAATCGGGGGTCCACGAGCAGTACTTC.

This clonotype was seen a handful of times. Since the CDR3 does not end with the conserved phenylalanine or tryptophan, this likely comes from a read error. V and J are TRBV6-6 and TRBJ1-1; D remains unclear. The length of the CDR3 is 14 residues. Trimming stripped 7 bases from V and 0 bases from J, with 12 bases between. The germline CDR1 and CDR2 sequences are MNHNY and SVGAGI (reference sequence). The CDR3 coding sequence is TGTGCCAGCACCGAGAGGGAGGTGAACACTGAAGCTTTCTTG. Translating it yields CASTEREVNTEAFL.

CDR3 loop: CASSEGASQETQYF. The CDR3 nucleotides read TGTGCCAGCAGTGAAGGGGCCTCCCAAGAGACCCAGTACTTC. This chain uses TRBV2 with TRBJ2-5; no reliable D call. CDR3 length: 14 amino acids. In germline, CDR1 is SNHLY, CDR2 FYNNEI. Between the trimmed V and J ends, which lost 1 base and 1 base, there was a span of 7 bases.

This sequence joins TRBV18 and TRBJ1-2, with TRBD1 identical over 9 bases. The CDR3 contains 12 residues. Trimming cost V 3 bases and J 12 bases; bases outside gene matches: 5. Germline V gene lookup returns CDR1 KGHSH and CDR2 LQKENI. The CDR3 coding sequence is TGTGCCAGCTCACCGATGACAGGGGGGAACACCTTC. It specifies CASSPMTGGNTF.

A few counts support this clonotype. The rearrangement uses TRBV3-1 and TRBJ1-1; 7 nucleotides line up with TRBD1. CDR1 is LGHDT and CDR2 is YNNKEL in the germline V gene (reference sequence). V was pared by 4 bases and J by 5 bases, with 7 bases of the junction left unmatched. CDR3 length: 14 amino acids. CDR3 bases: TGTGCCAGCAGCCGAGACAGGGAATGGACTGAAGCTTTCTTT. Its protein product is CASSRDREWTEAFF.

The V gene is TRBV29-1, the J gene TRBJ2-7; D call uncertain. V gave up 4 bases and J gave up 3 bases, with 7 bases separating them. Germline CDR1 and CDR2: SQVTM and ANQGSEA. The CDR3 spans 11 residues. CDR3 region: CSVGHLYEQYF. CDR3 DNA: TGCAGCGTTGGACACCTCTACGAGCAGTACTTC.

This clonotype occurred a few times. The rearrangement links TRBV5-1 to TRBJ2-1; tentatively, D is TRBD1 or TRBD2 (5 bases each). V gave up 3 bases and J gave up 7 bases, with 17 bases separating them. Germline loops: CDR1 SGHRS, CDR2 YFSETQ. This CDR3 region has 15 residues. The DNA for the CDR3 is TGCGCCAGCAGCTCACCGGGACCGACGAAAAATGAGCAGTTCTTC. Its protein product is CASSSPGPTKNEQFF.

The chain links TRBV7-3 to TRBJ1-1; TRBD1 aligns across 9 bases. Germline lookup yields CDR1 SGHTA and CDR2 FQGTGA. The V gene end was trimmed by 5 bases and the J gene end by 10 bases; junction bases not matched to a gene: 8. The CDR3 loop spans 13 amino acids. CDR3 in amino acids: CASSPNGQGTAFF. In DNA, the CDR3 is TGTGCCAGCAGCCCTAACGGACAGGGGACAGCTTTCTTT.

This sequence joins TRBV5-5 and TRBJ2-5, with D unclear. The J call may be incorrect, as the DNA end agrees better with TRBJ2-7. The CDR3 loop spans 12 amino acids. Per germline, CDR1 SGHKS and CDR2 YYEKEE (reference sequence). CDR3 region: CASSLIGDEQYF. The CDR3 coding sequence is TGTGCCAGCAGCTTGATTGGGGACGAGCAGTACTTC.

The DNA for the CDR3 is TGTGCCAGCAGCGTCGCCACCTCCACAGGGCTGGGTGGAGAGACCCAGTACTTC. Its protein is CASSVATSTGLGGETQYF. The chain links TRBV9 to TRBJ2-5; D is possibly TRBD1 (6 bases). Trimming took 2 bases from V and 4 from J, leaving 24 bases between them. The CDR3 length is 18 residues. Germline assignment: CDR1 SGDLS and CDR2 YYNGEE.

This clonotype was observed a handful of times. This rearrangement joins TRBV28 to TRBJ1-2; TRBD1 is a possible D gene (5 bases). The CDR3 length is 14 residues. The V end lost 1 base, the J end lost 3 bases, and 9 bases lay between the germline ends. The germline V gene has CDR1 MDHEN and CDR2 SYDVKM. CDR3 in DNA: TGTGCCAGCAGTTTATACGGGGGACACTATGGCTACACCTTC. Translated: CASSLYGGHYGYTF.